These 9 T cell receptor beta chains share one sample of origin, sequenced in a study of T cell changes during pregnancy in multiple sclerosis. The repertoire was sequenced with immunoSEQ multiplex PCR; TCRdb's copy has only in-frame clones and lacks some. The data show around 65,000 clones, about 90% seen once. The source was peripheral blood, collected in the third trimester of pregnancy. The receptor set was obtained from a female donor in good health, enrolled as a control in a pregnancy study.

The chain recombines TRBV7-9 with TRBJ1-3; D is ambiguous. Germline V CDR1 and CDR2: SEHNR, FQNEAQ (reference sequence). This CDR3 has 14 amino acids. Trimming removed 0 bases from V and 7 bases from J, with 10 bases in between. The chain's CDR3 is CASSLATAANTIYF. In DNA form, the CDR3 reads TGTGCCAGCAGCTTAGCGACGGCGGCGAACACCATATATTTT.

The V gene is TRBV6-4, the J gene TRBJ2-1; 9 bases are shared with TRBD1. The V and J ends lost 2 bases and 10 bases, in that order; junction bases with no gene match: 9. CDR3 length: 15 amino acids. Per germline, CDR1 MRHNA and CDR2 SNTAGT. The CDR3 bases are TGTGCCAGCAGTGACCGGGGGACAGGGAATGGCGAGCAGTTCTTC. Amino acids: CASSDRGTGNGEQFF.

V and J are TRBV7-9 and TRBJ1-4; 8 nucleotides agree with TRBD1. The germline CDR1 and CDR2 sequences are SEHNR and FQNEAQ (reference sequence). This CDR3 is built from 15 residues. The ends lost 1 base at V and 7 bases at J; junction bases unmatched: 5. The CDR3 spells CASSLGDRGSEKLFF. Written as DNA, the CDR3 is TGTGCCAGCAGCTTAGGCGACAGGGGAAGTGAAAAACTGTTTTTT.

The CDR3 DNA is TGCGCCAGCAGCGCCGAGCGGGGGGGCTACGAGCAGTACTTC. Translating gives CASSAERGGYEQYF. V gene TRBV5-1 combines with J gene TRBJ2-7, with TRBD2 identical over 10 bases. The J segment lost 3 bases and the V segment lost 4 bases, leaving 4 bases of the junction unmatched. CDR1 and CDR2 (germline): SGHRS, YFSETQ. The CDR3 runs to 14 residues. The full variable domain, with the rest looked up from reference TRBV5-1 and TRBJ2-7, is KAGVTQTPRYLIKTRGQQVTLSCSPISGHRSVSWYQQTPGQGLQFLFEYFSETQRNKGNFPGRFSGRQFSNSRSEMNVSTLELGDSALYLCASSAERGGYEQYFGPGTRLTVT.

The V gene is TRBV7-2, the J gene TRBJ1-5; D remains unclear. V lost 4 bases to trimming and J lost 4 bases, with 17 bases between them. Germline CDR1 reads SGHTA; CDR2 reads FQGNSA. The CDR3 consists of 16 residues. CDR3 in DNA: TGTGCCAGCAGCTATTACTGGGCAGCCGGTAATCAGCCCCAGCATTTT. Translating it yields CASSYYWAAGNQPQHF.

V and J are TRBV7-9 and TRBJ2-1; D perhaps matches TRBD1 (5 bases). CDR3 length: 11 residues. Germline CDR1 SEHNR, CDR2 FQNEAQ (reference sequence). V dropped 1 base and J dropped 15 bases, with 10 bases sitting between them. This chain's CDR3 is CASSLGQGWFF. The CDR3 DNA reads TGTGCCAGCAGCTTAGGGCAGGGCTGGTTCTTC. Filled out from reference TRBV7-9 and TRBJ2-1, the complete variable domain reads DTGVSQNPRHKITKRGQNVTFRCDPISEHNRLYWYRQTLGQGPEFLTYFQNEAQLEKSRLLSDRFSAERPKGSFSTLEIQRTEQGDSAMYLCASSLGQGWFFGPGTRLTVL.

The V call is TRBV18, the J call TRBJ1-3, with D possibly TRBD1 on 5 matching bases. Germline lookup yields CDR1 KGHSH and CDR2 LQKENI. Trimming removed 3 bases at V and 4 bases at J, with 10 bases between. The CDR3 loop spans 14 amino acids. The chain's CDR3 is CASSPQGQGNTIYF. In DNA, the CDR3 is TGTGCCAGCTCACCGCAGGGTCAAGGAAACACCATATATTTT.

As DNA, the CDR3 is TGCGCCAGCAGCCAGGCGAGTAGCGGGGGGCGAGATACGCAGTATTTT. It codes for CASSQASSGGRDTQYF. The chain recombines TRBV4-1 with TRBJ2-3, with 10 bases lining up with TRBD2. CDR1 MGHRA and CDR2 YSYEKL come from the germline V gene. Trimming cost V 3 bases and J 5 bases; bases outside gene matches: 8. CDR3 length equals 16 residues.

The gene calls are TRBV27 and TRBJ1-5, with a weak D call TRBD1 (5 bases). V was pared by 5 bases and J by 2 bases, with 16 bases between. CDR1 is MNHEY, CDR2 SMNVEV, per germline (reference sequence). The CDR3 spans 16 residues. This CDR3 is CASSRGTGSGNQPQHF. DNA of the CDR3: TGTGCCAGCAGTCGTGGGACTGGATCAGGCAATCAGCCCCAGCATTTT.